This record looks at one T cell receptor beta chain sequence and its context. Its specificity is unknown. One end of the junction does not line up with germline, which may come from a read error. A single record per CDR3 protein comes from TCRdb applying MiXCR to the reads. The top ten clones hold around 15% of a sample with about 450,000 distinct CDR3 sequences, 31% of them seen once. CDR3 size: 17 residues. The germline V gene encodes CDR1 SGHTA and CDR2 FQGNSA. This sample stems from a study of T cell repertoires in cytomegalovirus infection. Background on the study: Shared public TCR beta signatures pointed to both CMV infection and a matching HLA type.

Findings and limits, study-wide: Clonotypes of TCR beta that were HLA-C-restricted and CMV-specific dominated the ex vivo response.

The TCR comes from a human donor in good health (CMV status not recorded). Some clones in this sample may be carry-over from other donors' samples. What was sequenced was PBMCs. J is TRBJ1-5 and V is TRBV7-2; no reliable D call. The CDR3 nucleotides read TGTGCCAGCCGCCCACGGGTGCTCCAAGGAGGCAATCAGCCCCCGCATTTT. Protein sequence: CASRPRVLQGGNQPPHF.